This T cell receptor beta chain was sequenced during a study of molecular identifiers for immune sequencing clone quantification. Previously described methods and listed TCR primers were employed for the bulk TCR libraries. TCRdb reprocessed the PCR reads via MiXCR and lists one record per CDR3 protein. The sample has some 320,000 distinct CDR3 sequences, 24% seen once. The sorting of naive CD8 T cells used the CD8+CD4-CCR7+CD45RA+ phenotype. Whole-study results and caveats: Sharing of a barcode by identical TCR molecules could cause highly expanded clone sizes to be underestimated. Over 99% of effector molecules, but under 1% in naive cells, were held by clones with more than 20 RNA copies.

The CDR3 loop spans 17 amino acids. V lost 6 bases to trimming and J lost 0 bases; unmatched junction nucleotides: 10. On this clonotype: The antigen is unknown.

Sequenced sample: naive CD8+ T cells from blood, with Jurkat cell RNA spiked in. As to subset: FACS-sorted CD8+CD4-CCR7+CD45RA+ naive T cells. The chain joins TRBV12-3 or TRBV12-4 to TRBJ2-3; 9 bases line up with TRBD2. This TCR derives from a human donor in good health. Some libraries in this study had Jurkat cell RNA spiked in. CDR3 residues: CASRRGGFTSSTDTQYF. The DNA of the CDR3 is TGTGCCAGCAGGCGGGGGGGCTTTACTTCTAGCACAGATACGCAGTATTTT.